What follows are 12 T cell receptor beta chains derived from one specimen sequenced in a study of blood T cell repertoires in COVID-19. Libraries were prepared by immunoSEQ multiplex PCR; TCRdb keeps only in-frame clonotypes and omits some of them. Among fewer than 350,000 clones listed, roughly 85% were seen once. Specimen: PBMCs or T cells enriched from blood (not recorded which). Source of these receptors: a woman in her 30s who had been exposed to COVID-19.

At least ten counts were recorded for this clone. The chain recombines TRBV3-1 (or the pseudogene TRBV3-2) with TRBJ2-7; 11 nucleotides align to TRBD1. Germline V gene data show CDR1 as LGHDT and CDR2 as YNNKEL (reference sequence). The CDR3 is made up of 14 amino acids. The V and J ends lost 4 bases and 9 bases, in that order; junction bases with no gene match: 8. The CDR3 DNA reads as TGTGCCAGCAGCCGCGGACAGGGGGCGCAGGGGCAGTACTTC. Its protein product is CASSRGQGAQGQYF.

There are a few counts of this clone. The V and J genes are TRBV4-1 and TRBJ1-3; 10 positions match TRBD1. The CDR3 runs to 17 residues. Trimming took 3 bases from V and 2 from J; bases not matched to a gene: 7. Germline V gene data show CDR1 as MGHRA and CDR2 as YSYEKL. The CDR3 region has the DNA TGCGCCAGCAGCCAGGAGCCCGGGACAGGGGCTGGAAACACCATATATTTT. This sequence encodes CASSQEPGTGAGNTIYF.

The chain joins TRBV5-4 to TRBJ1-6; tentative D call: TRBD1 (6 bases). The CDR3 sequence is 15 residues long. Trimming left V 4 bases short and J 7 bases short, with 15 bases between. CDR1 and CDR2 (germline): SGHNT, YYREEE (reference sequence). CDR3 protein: CASSLYGQRNSPLHF. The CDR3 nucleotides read TGTGCCAGCAGCCTTTACGGACAGCGCAATTCACCCCTCCACTTT.

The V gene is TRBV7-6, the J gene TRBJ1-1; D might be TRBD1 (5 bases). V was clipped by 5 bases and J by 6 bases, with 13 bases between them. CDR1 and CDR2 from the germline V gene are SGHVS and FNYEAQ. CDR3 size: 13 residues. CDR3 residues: CASSLPPGAEAFF. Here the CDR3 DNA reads TGTGCCAGCAGCCTGCCGCCGGGGGCTGAAGCTTTCTTT.

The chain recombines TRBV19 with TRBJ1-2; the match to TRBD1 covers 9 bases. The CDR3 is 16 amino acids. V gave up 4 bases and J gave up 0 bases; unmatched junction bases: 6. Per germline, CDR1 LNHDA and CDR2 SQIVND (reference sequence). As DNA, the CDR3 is TGTGCCAGTAGTAACGACAGGGGGTTTACTAACTATGGCTACACCTTC. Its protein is CASSNDRGFTNYGYTF. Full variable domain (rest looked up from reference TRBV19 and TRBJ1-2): DGGITQSPKYLFRKEGQNVTLSCEQNLNHDAMYWYRQDPGQGLRLIYYSQIVNDFQKGDIAEGYSVSREKKESFPLTVTSAQKNPTAFYLCASSNDRGFTNYGYTFGSGTRLTVV.

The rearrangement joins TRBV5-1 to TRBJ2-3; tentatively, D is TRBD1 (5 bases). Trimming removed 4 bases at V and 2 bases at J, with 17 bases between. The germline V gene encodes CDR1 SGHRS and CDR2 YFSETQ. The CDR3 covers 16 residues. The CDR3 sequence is CASSVQGVGTTDTQYF. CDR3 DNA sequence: TGCGCCAGCAGCGTTCAGGGTGTGGGTACCACAGATACGCAGTATTTT.

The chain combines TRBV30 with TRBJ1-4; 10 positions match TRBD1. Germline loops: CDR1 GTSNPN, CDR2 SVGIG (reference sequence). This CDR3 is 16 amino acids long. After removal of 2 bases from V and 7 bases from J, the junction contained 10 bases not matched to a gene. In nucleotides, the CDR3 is TGTGCCTGGAGTCCGGGACAGGGGAATAGGATTGAAAAACTGTTTTTT. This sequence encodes CAWSPGQGNRIEKLFF.

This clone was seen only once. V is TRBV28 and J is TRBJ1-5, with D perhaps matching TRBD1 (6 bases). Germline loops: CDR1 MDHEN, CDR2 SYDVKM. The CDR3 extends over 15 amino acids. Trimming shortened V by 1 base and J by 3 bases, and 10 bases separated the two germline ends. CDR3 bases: TGTGCCAGCAGTTTATTCAGGGGCCTCAATCAGCCCCAGCATTTT. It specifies CASSLFRGLNQPQHF.

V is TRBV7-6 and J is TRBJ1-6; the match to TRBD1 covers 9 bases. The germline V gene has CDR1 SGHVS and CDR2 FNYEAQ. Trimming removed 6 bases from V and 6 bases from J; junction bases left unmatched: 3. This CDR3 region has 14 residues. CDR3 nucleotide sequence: TGTGCCAGCAGTGAGACAGGGGGTAATTCACCCCTCCACTTT. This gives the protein CASSETGGNSPLHF.

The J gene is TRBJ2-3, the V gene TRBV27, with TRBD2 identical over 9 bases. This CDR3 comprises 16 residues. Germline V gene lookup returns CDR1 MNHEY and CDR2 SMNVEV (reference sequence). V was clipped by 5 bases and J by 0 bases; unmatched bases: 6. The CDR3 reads CASSNTGLASTDTQYF. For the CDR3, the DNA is TGTGCCAGCAGTAATACGGGACTAGCAAGCACAGATACGCAGTATTTT.

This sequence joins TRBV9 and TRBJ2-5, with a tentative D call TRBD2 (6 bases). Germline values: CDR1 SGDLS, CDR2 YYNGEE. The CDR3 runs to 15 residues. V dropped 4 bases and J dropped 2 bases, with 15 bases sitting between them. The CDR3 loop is CASSSWGTLQETQYF. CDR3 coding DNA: TGTGCCAGCAGCTCATGGGGGACTCTGCAAGAGACCCAGTACTTC.

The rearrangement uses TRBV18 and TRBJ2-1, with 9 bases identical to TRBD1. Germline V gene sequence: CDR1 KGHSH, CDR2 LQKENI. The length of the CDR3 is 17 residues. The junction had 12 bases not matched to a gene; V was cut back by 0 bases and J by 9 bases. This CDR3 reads CASSPPSGGGQGSEQFF. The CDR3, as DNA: TGTGCCAGCTCACCACCTTCCGGGGGCGGACAGGGGAGTGAGCAGTTCTTC.